The rows below give T cell receptor beta chains drawn from one sample of a study of tumor-infiltrating lymphocytes in oesophageal squamous cell carcinoma. TCRdb called the PCR reads again in MiXCR, with one record for every CDR3 protein. The repertoire holds around 9,300 distinct CDR3 sequences, 60% to 75% seen once, with approximately 34% in the top ten. Sample: esophageal tumor tissue. Receptors were obtained from a female donor with esophageal squamous cell carcinoma. CDR3s include the opening cysteine and the closing phenylalanine or tryptophan. The order of the fields is J gene, D gene, V gene, clone size, CDR3 protein, CDR3 DNA. The D gene is left open where the match is weak. A row's size may be missing; if present it is once, few, many or a size class.

TRBJ2-3	TRBD1	TRBV7-6	.	CASSQGQRTDTQYF	TGTGCCAGCAGCCAGGGACAGCGCACAGATACGCAGTATTTT
TRBJ2-1	.	TRBV27	once	CASSLFGEYNEQFF	TGTGCCAGCAGTTTATTTGGCGAGTACAATGAGCAGTTCTTC
TRBJ2-1	.	TRBV28	.	CASSLGRSGEQFF	TGTGCCAGCAGTTTGGGGAGGTCGGGTGAGCAGTTCTTC
TRBJ1-6	.	TRBV7-2	.	CASSVDLSSYNSPLHF	TGTGCCAGCAGCGTCGACCTGAGCTCCTATAATTCACCCCTCCACTTC
TRBJ2-2	.	TRBV27	.	CASRSTAYGELFF	TGTGCCAGCAGATCGACAGCGTACGGGGAGCTATTTTTT
TRBJ2-7	TRBD1	TRBV6-1	.	CASSEPGQGTYEQYF	TGTGCCAGCAGTGAACCGGGACAGGGGACCTACGAGCAGTACTTC
TRBJ1-2	TRBD1	TRBV7-2	few	CASSLGPGGLLRYGYTF	TGTGCCAGCAGCTTAGGCCCAGGGGGCTTGCTTCGGTATGGCTACACCTTC
TRBJ2-3	TRBD1	TRBV7-8	.	CASSLARGQGSRSTDTQYF	TGTGCCAGCAGCTTAGCGCGGGGACAGGGGAGTAGAAGCACAGATACGCAGTATTTT
TRBJ2-2	TRBD1	TRBV7-9	once	CASSIDRVPGELFF	TGTGCCAGCAGCATTGACAGGGTTCCCGGGGAGCTGTTTTTT
TRBJ1-5	.	TRBV6-6	.	CASSYQGSQPQHF	TGTGCCAGCAGTTACCAGGGCAGTCAGCCCCAGCATTTT
TRBJ2-6	.	TRBV7-3	once	CASSLMGRSGANVLTF	TGTGCCAGCAGCTTAATGGGCCGCTCTGGGGCCAACGTCCTGACTTTC
TRBJ2-5	TRBD1	TRBV7-2	few	CASSSPIGTDQETQYF	TGTGCCAGCAGCTCGCCAATTGGGACAGATCAAGAGACCCAGTACTTC
TRBJ2-7	.	TRBV7-2	.	CASSLGNFDEQYF	TGTGCCAGCAGCTTAGGCAATTTCGACGAGCAGTACTTC
TRBJ2-1	TRBD2	TRBV7-3	.	CASSLGSSGGHNEQFF	TGTGCCAGCAGCTTAGGATCTAGCGGGGGACACAATGAGCAGTTCTTC
TRBJ2-1	.	TRBV6-1	.	CASSPLVSYNEQFF	TGTGCCAGCAGTCCACTGGTCTCCTACAATGAGCAGTTCTTC
TRBJ2-7	TRBD2	TRBV7-2	.	CASSLAGTSGYEQYF	TGTGCCAGCAGCTTAGCTGGGACTAGCGGGTACGAGCAGTACTTC
TRBJ2-5	.	TRBV7-2	.	CASSSKLVSNEQYF	TGTGCCAGCAGCTCTAAACTAGTGAGCAATGAGCAGTACTTC
TRBJ2-1	TRBD2	TRBV7-3	few	CASSLTSGIGSEQFF	TGTGCCAGCAGCTTAACAAGCGGGATTGGTAGTGAGCAGTTCTTC
TRBJ2-1	TRBD2	TRBV27	few	CASSLYLSSGRNEQFF	TGTGCCAGCAGTTTATATCTGTCTAGCGGACGCAATGAGCAGTTCTTC
TRBJ2-4	.	TRBV7-3	.	CASSSQPGLNIQYF	TGTGCCAGCAGCTCCCAACCGGGACTAAACATTCAGTACTTC
TRBJ2-3	.	TRBV5-1	medium-sized	CASSLTPAADTQYF	TGCGCCAGCAGCCTCACGCCGGCGGCAGATACGCAGTATTTT
TRBJ2-6	TRBD1	TRBV6-4	.	CASSDSSGGSGANVLTF	TGTGCCAGCAGTGACTCGTCAGGGGGCTCTGGGGCCAACGTCCTGACTTTC
TRBJ2-7	TRBD2	TRBV7-2	.	CASSLATSGRTHEQYF	TGTGCCAGCAGCTTAGCTACTAGCGGGAGGACCCACGAGCAGTACTTC